This T cell receptor (beta chain) was captured by sequencing in a study of T cells after yellow fever vaccination (dated by TCRdb to about 2019). As for the study more broadly: The SMART-Seq v4 Ultra Low Input RNA kit was used to prepare libraries from fractions with low cell numbers. To track T-cell clones before and after primary and booster YFV17D yellow fever vaccination, bulk TCR alpha and beta repertoires were sequenced longitudinally. The cohort comprised two healthy male donors, one aged 18 to 30 and one aged 30 to 40 years. Bulk PBMC replicates and cell subsets were isolated from blood drawn at multiple timepoints before and after both primary and secondary immunization.

The treatment or condition label here, explained by the study, means: live attenuated yellow fever vaccine strain. A standard Ficoll-Paque protocol was used to isolate PBMCs from peripheral blood. Dynabeads CD4 and CD8 positive selection kits were used to isolate CD4 and CD8 T-cell fractions. RNA was extracted with TriZol from bulk PBMCs, CD4 and CD8 fractions, and dextramer-positive and dextramer-negative fractions. General conclusions and limits of the study: Compared with the primary T-cell response, the secondary T-cell response was faster but weaker, reaching its peak on day 5 rather than on day 15. A small share of clonotypes was detected in both CD4 and CD8 compartments, with the overlap likely arising from convergent recombination. Most clones expanded after primary vaccination were re-detected after the booster (96% of CD4 and approximately 88% of CD8), suggesting broad memory maintenance. Only two donors were included in the study, so the extent to which the findings can be generalized is limited. FACS-sorted repertoires could contain abundant contaminating clonotypes from the bulk population, so computational filtering was required.

TCR cDNA was synthesized by 5'RACE template switching, through which a universal primer site and unique molecular identifiers were introduced. Priming of cDNA synthesis was performed from both the TCR alpha and TCR beta constant segments. Library amplification used two PCR steps, and the second PCR step added sample barcodes and sequencing adapters. Libraries were sequenced on Illumina HiSeq 2500 (2x100 bp) or NovaSeq (2x150 bp). As for the authors' bioinformatics: MIGEC handled demultiplexing of reads and collapsing into UMI consensus sequences, while MiXCR performed V(D)J alignment. Vaccine-responding clonotypes were identified with edgeR using replicate PBMC samples, with FDR below 0.01 and a log2 fold change above 5 up to day 15 being required. Each bulk clonotype received a CD4 or CD8 identity based on whether the sequenced CD4 or CD8 repertoire contained that clonotype at higher abundance. In-frame beta chains were kept once TCRdb had trimmed the public reads at Q25 with fastp and called clones with MiXCR. Every entry covers one CDR3 protein and lists the most common genes and DNA from its rows. Here the V and J calls rest on TCRdb's processing, not on the authors' analysis. The sample data list over 150,000 distinct CDR3 sequences, and roughly 6.2% of these were observed just once. About 2.8% of the sample comes from the top ten.

From the germline V gene, CDR1 is SGHAT and CDR2 is FQNNGV. Cut back by 5 bases and 9 bases, the V and J ends lie 25 bases apart. Reading from cysteine to phenylalanine, the CDR3 counts 16 amino acids. Of all the DNA, just the CDR3 is kept, 48 bases in frame from base 1. This clonotype has a handful of counts. It lacks a known antigen. No per-base quality is available; no much larger clone lies one base away. Here the chain combines TRBV11-2 and TRBJ2-5; the D segment is perhaps TRBD1 or TRBD2, each sharing 5 matched bases. This material consisted of CD4+ T cells sorted from PBMCs, taken on the day of the first yellow fever vaccination. This TCR came from a man younger than 35 who received the YFV17D yellow fever vaccine. The DNA is TGTGCCAGCAGCCTCAGGGCGGACGCTATGGGAGATCCCCAGTACTTC. It is translated as CASSLRADAMGDPQYF.